This TCR beta chain was identified in a study of cytomegalovirus exposure and HLA in healthy donors. Study at large: Early released data comprised 80 million to 100 million unique TCRs from HLA-typed donors.

Study findings and constraints: In all likelihood, a cluster of highly shared sequence variants was a sequencing artifact.

PCR involved 60 Vbeta and 13 Jbeta primers. Data came from immunoSEQ multiplex PCR; TCRdb stores just in-frame clones and leaves some out. Of about 150,000 clones listed, roughly 68% are singletons. Comments on this clone: Its antigen is not identified.

The sequenced sample consisted of PBMCs. The TCR comes from a man younger than 45 in good health and CMV-seropositive.

This CDR3 is CASSLVLGLAVNEQFF. CDR3 bases: TGTGCCAGCAGCTTAGTCTTGGGACTAGCGGTAAATGAGCAGTTCTTC. The rearrangement uses TRBV7-9 and TRBJ2-1; 11 bases map to TRBD2. The trim removed 1 base at V and 7 bases at J, leaving 6 bases unmatched. Germline V gene sequence: CDR1 SEHNR, CDR2 FQNEAQ (reference sequence). The CDR3 length is 16 residues.